Sequencing of this T cell receptor (beta chain) was carried out in a study of blood T cell repertoires in COVID-19. This CDR3 contains 12 residues. Germline values: CDR1 SEHNR, CDR2 FQNEAQ (reference sequence). Comment on this clone: Sequence at one end of the junction differs from germline and may be a read error.

Assay: immunoSEQ multiplex PCR; the TCRdb copy retains only in-frame clones and omits some. The data show 55,000 to 65,000 clones, about four fifths seen once. Sequencing input: peripheral blood. This TCR was recovered from a human donor in a cohort sampled during active COVID-19. The chain uses TRBV7-9 and TRBJ2-7, with TRBD2 matching over 9 bases. CDR3 in amino acids: CASSRGSSGAHF. CDR3 coding DNA: TGTGCCAGCAGCCGCGGATCTAGCGGGGCCCACTTC.